The T cell receptor (beta chain) described here comes from a study of T cell repertoires in cytomegalovirus infection. The overall study: Public signatures in TCR beta pointed to CMV infection and matching HLA type. General study points: Within the response measured ex vivo, HLA-C-restricted CMV-specific TCR beta clonotypes were dominant. Summed frequency of shared TCR beta families picked out CMV carriers who also had the relevant HLA.

To note about this clonotype: The target antigen is unknown.

CDR3 length equals 14 residues. The ends were cut back, 5 bases at V and 4 bases at J, with 15 bases in the middle. CDR1 LNHDA and CDR2 SQIVND come from the germline V gene (reference sequence). One entry per CDR3 protein, called by TCRdb with MiXCR from the reads. Of about 490,000 distinct CDR3 sequences listed, roughly 29% are singletons. What was sequenced was PBMCs. This rearrangement joins TRBV19 to TRBJ2-7, with unresolved D. The TCR sequence derives from a human donor in good health (CMV status not recorded). Some clones in this sample may be carry-over from other donors' samples. CDR3 loop: CASSSRSFGYEQYF. CDR3 sequence (DNA): TGTGCCAGTAGTTCGCGGAGTTTCGGGTACGAGCAGTACTTC.